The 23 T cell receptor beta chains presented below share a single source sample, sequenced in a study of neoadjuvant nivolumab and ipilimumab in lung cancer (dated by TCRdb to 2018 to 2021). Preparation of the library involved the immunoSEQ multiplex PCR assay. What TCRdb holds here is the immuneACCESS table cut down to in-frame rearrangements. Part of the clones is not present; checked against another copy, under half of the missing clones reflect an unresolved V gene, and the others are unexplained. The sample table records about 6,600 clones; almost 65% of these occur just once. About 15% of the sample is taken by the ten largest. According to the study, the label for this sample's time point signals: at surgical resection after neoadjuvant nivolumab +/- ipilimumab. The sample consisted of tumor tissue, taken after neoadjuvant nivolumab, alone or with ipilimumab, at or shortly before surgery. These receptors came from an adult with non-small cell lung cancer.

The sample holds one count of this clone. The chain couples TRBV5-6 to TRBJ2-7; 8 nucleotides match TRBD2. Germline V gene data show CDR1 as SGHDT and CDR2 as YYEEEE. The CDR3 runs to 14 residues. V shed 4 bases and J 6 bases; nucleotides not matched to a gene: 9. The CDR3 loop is CASSRGTRGVEQYF. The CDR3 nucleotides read TGTGCCAGCAGCCGAGGGACTAGGGGCGTCGAGCAGTACTTC.

As DNA, the CDR3 is TGCGCCAGCAGCTCGCAGCGGGGGCAGCAGTTCTTC. It codes for CASSSQRGQQFF. The V and J genes are TRBV5-1 and TRBJ2-1; 8 nucleotides line up with TRBD2. Germline CDR1 is SGHRS and CDR2 is YFSETQ. V shed 3 bases, J shed 11 bases, and the junction held 4 bases outside the gene matches. There are 12 residues in the CDR3. Variable domain in full (rest from reference TRBV5-1 and TRBJ2-1): KAGVTQTPRYLIKTRGQQVTLSCSPISGHRSVSWYQQTPGQGLQFLFEYFSETQRNKGNFPGRFSGRQFSNSRSEMNVSTLELGDSALYLCASSSQRGQQFFGPGTRLTVL.

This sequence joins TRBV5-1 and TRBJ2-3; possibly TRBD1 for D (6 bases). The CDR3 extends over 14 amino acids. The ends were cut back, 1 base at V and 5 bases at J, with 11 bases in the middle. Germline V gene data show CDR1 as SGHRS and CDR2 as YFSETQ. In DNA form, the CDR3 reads TGCGCCAGCAGCTTGAATACAGGGATAGATACGCAGTATTTT. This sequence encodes CASSLNTGIDTQYF.

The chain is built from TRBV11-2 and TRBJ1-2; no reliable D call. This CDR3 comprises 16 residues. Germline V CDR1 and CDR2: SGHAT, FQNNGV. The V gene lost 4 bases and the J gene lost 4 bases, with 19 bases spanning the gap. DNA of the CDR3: TGTGCCAGCAGCTCAGCTCCCCCAGGCCGAGGCTATGGCTACACCTTC. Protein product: CASSSAPPGRGYGYTF.

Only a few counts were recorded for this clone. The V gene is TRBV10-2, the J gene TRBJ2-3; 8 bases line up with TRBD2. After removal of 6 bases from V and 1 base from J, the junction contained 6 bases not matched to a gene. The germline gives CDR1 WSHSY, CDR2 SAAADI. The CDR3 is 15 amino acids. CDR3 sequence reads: CASREREWGTDTQYF. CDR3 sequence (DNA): TGCGCCAGCAGAGAGCGGGAGTGGGGCACAGATACGCAGTATTTT.

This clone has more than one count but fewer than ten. The CDR3 DNA sequence: TGTGCCAGCAGCTTCGTGGACAGGGACTACGAGCAGTACTTC. Amino acid sequence: CASSFVDRDYEQYF. The gene calls are TRBV7-8 and TRBJ2-7; 8 bases are shared with TRBD1. Per germline, CDR1 SGHVS and CDR2 FQNEAQ. The length of the CDR3 is 14 residues. With 3 bases clipped from V and 3 bases from J, the junction kept 4 bases outside the gene matches.

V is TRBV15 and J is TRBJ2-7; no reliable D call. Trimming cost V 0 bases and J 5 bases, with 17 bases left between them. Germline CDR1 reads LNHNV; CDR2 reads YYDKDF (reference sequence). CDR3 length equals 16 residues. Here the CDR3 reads CATSRDRRPVADEQYF. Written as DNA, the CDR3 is TGTGCCACCAGCAGAGATAGAAGACCCGTGGCCGACGAGCAGTACTTC. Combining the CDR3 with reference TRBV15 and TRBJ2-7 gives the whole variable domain DAMVIQNPRYQVTQFGKPVTLSCSQTLNHNVMYWYQQKSSQAPKLLFHYYDKDFNNEADTPDNFQSRRPNTSFCFLDIRSPGLGDTAMYLCATSRDRRPVADEQYFGPGTRLTVT.

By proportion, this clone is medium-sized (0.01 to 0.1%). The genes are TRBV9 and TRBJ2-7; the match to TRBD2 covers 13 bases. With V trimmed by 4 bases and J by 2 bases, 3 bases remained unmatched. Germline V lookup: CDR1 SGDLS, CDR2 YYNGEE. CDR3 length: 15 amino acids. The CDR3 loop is CASSRTSGRTYEQYF. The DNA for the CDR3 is TGTGCCAGCAGCAGGACTAGCGGGAGAACCTACGAGCAGTACTTC.

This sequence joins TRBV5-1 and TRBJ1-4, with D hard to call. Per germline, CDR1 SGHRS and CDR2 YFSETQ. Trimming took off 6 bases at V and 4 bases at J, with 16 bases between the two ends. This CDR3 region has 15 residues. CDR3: CASTRGGQLNEKLFF. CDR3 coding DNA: TGCGCCAGCACGCGAGGAGGCCAACTTAATGAAAAACTGTTTTTT.

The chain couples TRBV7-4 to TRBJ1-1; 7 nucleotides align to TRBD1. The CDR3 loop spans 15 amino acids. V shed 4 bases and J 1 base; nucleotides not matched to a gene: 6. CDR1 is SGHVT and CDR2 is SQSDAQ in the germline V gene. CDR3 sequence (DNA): TGTGCCAGCAGCTCGCCGGGACAGCAGAACACTGAAGCTTTCTTT. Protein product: CASSSPGQQNTEAFF.

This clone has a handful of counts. The CDR3 here is CASSYTLFGGTGELFF. Here the CDR3 DNA reads TGTGCCAGCAGTTATACACTATTTGGGGGTACCGGGGAGCTGTTTTTT. V and J are TRBV6-5 and TRBJ2-2; TRBD1 or TRBD2 may be the D gene (5 bases each). The V gene's germline CDR1 is MNHEY and CDR2 SVGAGI. Trimming left V 3 bases short and J 5 bases short, with 16 bases between. The CDR3 is 16 residues long.

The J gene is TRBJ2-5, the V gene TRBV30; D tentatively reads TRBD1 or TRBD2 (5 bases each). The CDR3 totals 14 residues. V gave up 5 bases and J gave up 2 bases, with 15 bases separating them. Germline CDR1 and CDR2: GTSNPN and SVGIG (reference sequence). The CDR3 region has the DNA TGTGCCTGGTGGCCTTGGGGCGGGCAAGAGACCCAGTACTTC. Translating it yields CAWWPWGGQETQYF.

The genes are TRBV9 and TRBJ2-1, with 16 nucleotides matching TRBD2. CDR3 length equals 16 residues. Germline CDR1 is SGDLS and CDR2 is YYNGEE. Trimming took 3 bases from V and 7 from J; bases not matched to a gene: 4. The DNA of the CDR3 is TGTGCCAGCAGCGGGGGACTAGCGGGAGGGGGGAATGAGCAGTTCTTC. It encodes CASSGGLAGGGNEQFF.

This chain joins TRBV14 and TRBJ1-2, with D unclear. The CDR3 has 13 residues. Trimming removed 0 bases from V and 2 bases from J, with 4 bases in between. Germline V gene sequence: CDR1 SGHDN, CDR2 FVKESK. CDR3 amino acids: CASSQDLNYGYTF. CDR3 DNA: TGTGCCAGCAGCCAAGACCTGAACTATGGCTACACCTTC.

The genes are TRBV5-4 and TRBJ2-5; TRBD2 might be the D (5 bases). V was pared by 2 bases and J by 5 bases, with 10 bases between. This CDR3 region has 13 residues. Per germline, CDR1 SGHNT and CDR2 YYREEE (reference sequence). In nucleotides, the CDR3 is TGTGCCAGCAGCTTAGAGGGTGGGGAGACCCAGTACTTC. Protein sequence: CASSLEGGETQYF.

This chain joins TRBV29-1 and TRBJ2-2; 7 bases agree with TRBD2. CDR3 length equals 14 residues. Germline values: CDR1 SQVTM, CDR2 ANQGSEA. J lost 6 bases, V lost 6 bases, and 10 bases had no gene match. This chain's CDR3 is CSVASGTFAGELFF. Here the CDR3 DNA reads TGCAGCGTCGCTAGCGGAACGTTCGCCGGGGAGCTGTTTTTT.

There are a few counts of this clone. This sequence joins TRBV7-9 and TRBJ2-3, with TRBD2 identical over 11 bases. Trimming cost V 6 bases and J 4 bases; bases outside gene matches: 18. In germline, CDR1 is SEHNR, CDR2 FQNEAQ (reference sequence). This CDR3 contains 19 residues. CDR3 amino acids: CASSLSGSSGRAGADTQYF. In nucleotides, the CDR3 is TGTGCCAGCAGTTTATCAGGCAGTAGCGGGAGGGCCGGGGCAGATACGCAGTATTTT.

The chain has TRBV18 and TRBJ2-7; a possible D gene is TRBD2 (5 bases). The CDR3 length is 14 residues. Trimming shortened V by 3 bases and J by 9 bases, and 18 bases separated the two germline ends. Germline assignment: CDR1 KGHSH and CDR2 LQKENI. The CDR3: CASSPVEDSGVQYF. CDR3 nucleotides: TGTGCCAGCTCACCTGTGGAGGATAGTGGTGTGCAGTACTTC.

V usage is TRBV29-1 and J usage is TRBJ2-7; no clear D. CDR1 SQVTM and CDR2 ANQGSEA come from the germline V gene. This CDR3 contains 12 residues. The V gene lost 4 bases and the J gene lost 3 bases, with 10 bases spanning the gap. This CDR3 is CSVASSVYEQYF. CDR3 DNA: TGCAGCGTTGCGTCCTCCGTCTACGAGCAGTACTTC.

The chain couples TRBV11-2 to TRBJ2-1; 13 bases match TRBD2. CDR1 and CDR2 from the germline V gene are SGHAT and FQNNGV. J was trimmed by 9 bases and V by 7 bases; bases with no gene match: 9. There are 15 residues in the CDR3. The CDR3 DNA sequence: TGTGCCAGCAACGTACTAGCGGGAGGGCGGGGTGAGCAGTTCTTC. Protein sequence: CASNVLAGGRGEQFF.

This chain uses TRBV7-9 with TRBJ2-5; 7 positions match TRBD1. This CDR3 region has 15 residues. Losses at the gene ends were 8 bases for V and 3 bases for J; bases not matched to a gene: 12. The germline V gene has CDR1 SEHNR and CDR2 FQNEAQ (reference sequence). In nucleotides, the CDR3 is TGTGCCAGCGCCTCGTCTGGAACAGGGGAAGAGACCCAGTACTTC. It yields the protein CASASSGTGEETQYF. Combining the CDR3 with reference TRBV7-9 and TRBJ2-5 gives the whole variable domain DTGVSQNPRHKITKRGQNVTFRCDPISEHNRLYWYRQTLGQGPEFLTYFQNEAQLEKSRLLSDRFSAERPKGSFSTLEIQRTEQGDSAMYLCASASSGTGEETQYFGPGTRLLVL.

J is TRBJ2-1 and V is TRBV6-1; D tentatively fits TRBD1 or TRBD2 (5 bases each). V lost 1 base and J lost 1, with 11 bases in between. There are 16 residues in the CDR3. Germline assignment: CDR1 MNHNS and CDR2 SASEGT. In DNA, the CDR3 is TGTGCCAGCAGTGAAGGGCAGGGACGATCCTACAATGAGCAGTTCTTC. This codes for CASSEGQGRSYNEQFF.

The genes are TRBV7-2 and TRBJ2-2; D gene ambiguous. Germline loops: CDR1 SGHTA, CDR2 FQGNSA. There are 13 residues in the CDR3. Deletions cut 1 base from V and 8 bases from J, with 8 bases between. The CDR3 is CASSLVSSGELFF. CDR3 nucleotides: TGTGCCAGCAGCTTAGTGAGCTCGGGGGAGCTGTTTTTT.